This T cell receptor beta chain was retrieved from a study of tumor-infiltrating lymphocytes in localized non-small cell lung cancer. Study information: Some samples were collected after neoadjuvant chemotherapy; smokers, never-smokers and several histologies were included. Each patient gave resected tumor and non-adjacent uninvolved lung tissue. Study-level results: Different pieces of the same tissue went to different assays, confounding technical variation with intratumor heterogeneity. TCR sequencing covered a subset of patients with enough tissue.

Some clones are missing from TCRdb's copy, which holds only in-frame ones; the method was immunoSEQ multiplex PCR. Seen here are about 14,000 clones, roughly 82% observed once, and the top ten hold about a fifth. As regards this clone: Its antigen is unknown.

This CDR3 contains 14 residues. From germline, CDR1 is SNHLY and CDR2 FYNNEI. V shed 6 bases and J 5 bases; nucleotides not matched to a gene: 7. The TCR comes from a human donor with non-small cell lung cancer. This chain joins TRBV2 and TRBJ1-1, with 9 bases identical to TRBD1. The sample was lung tumor tissue. The CDR3 loop is CASSAPGQGTEAFF. The CDR3, as DNA: TGTGCCAGCAGCGCCCCGGGACAGGGAACTGAAGCTTTCTTT.